This T cell receptor beta chain was observed in a study of early T cells in non-severe SARS-CoV-2 infection (dated by TCRdb to the early 2020s). Describing the broader study: TCR sequencing used bulk RNA from unsorted whole blood, so alpha and beta chains could not be paired. General findings and caveats noted by the study authors: VDJdb matching was skewed toward anti-spike CD8 responses and likely underestimated virus-specific expansions, missing private and CD4 specificities.

The study was a case-control design nested within a healthcare worker cohort in London, UK, with weekly nasopharyngeal swab PCR tests and blood sampling. Healthcare workers were enrolled in the week of the UK lockdown, from 23 to 31 March 2020, and were followed every week for up to roughly 16 weeks. Points on this clonotype: This clone's antigen is unknown. Base qualities are not provided; no much larger clone lies one nucleotide away.

Library generation was performed with 5' RACE. Sequencer: NextSeq 500. To correct for sequencing error and PCR bias, the TCR library protocol tagged individual cDNA molecules with unique molecular identifiers. TCR alpha and beta chains were both sequenced, and the abundances of alpha and beta sequences in each sample were closely correlated with each other. The study's own analysis went as follows. Decombinator V4 was used to annotate the V gene, J gene and CDR3 of the TCR sequences. TCRs were defined as expanded if a significant change between any two time points was detected under a Poisson model with p below 0.0001. TCR abundances were normalised to the total number of TCRs sequenced in each sample and reported as counts per million. TRAV1-2 paired with TRAJ12, TRAJ20 or TRAJ33 defined MAIT TCRs, while TRAV10 paired with TRAJ18 defined iNKT TCRs. VDJdb, accessed 1 November 2021, was searched for CMV, EBV and SARS-CoV-2 annotated TCRs, excluding TCRs annotated for multiple antigens. TCRdb itself trimmed the public reads at Q25 with fastp, ran MiXCR and retained productive beta chains. Each entry is one CDR3 protein sequence, shown with its most common DNA and genes. TCRdb's processing, not the study's, gives the V and J calls here. Within this sample are 65,000 to 75,000 distinct CDR3 sequences, with approximately 4.5% of them counted one time only. The top ten clones comprise about 3.6% of the sample.

CDR1 and CDR2, per the germline V gene, are SGHDN and FVKESK. Trimming takes 4 bases from V and 5 bases from J, and the germline ends sit 5 bases apart. Measured from the cysteine to the phenylalanine, the CDR3 is 12 residues long. The entry retains the CDR3 DNA only, 36 bases that are in frame from base 1. The sequence is built from TRBV14 and TRBJ1-4; the D segment cannot be called with confidence. The sequence was collected from an adult who was a healthcare worker with PCR-confirmed SARS-CoV-2 infection or an uninfected control (not recorded which). The donor label of this sample is uncertain. The sample in question was whole blood, obtained at baseline. The CDR3 protein: CASSPWNEKLFF. The nucleotide sequence is given as TGTGCCAGCAGCCCCTGGAATGAAAAACTGTTTTTT.